A single sample gave rise to the 29 T cell receptor beta chains below, sequenced in a study of blood T cell repertoires in COVID-19. Sequencing used immunoSEQ multiplex PCR; TCRdb keeps in-frame clones, though not all of them. Here the sample spans under 170,000 clones, 80% to 90% being singletons. What was sequenced was peripheral blood. The receptors were sampled from a man aged 70-80 years with acute or convalescent COVID-19.

The V call is TRBV7-2, the J call TRBJ2-7, with a possible D match to TRBD2 (6 bases). V was pared by 0 bases and J by 3 bases, with 12 bases between. CDR1 and CDR2 from the germline V gene are SGHTA and FQGNSA. This CDR3 spans 15 amino acids. The CDR3 here is CASSLAGTGYYEQYF. CDR3 nucleotide sequence: TGTGCCAGCAGCTTAGCCGGGACTGGGTACTACGAGCAGTACTTC.

The J gene is TRBJ2-6, the V gene TRBV5-6; 12 bases agree with TRBD1. The CDR3 has 18 residues. Germline values: CDR1 SGHDT, CDR2 YYEEEE. V lost 1 base, J lost 3 bases, and 5 bases stayed unmatched. CDR3 protein: CASSLSGQGALGANVLTF. The CDR3 DNA follows: TGTGCCAGCAGCTTGTCGGGACAGGGGGCGCTTGGGGCCAACGTCCTGACTTTC.

The chain is built from TRBV7-2 and TRBJ2-3; D unclear. V shed 4 bases and J shed 5 bases, with 4 bases lying between them. The CDR3 length is 11 residues. Germline CDR1 SGHTA, CDR2 FQGNSA. CDR3 in amino acids: CASSSIDTQYF. In nucleotides, the CDR3 is TGTGCCAGCAGCTCTATAGATACGCAGTATTTT.

V gene TRBV4-3 combines with J gene TRBJ2-3, with 11 bases aligning to TRBD2. Germline lookup yields CDR1 LGHNA and CDR2 YSLEER. V lost 0 bases, J lost 5 bases, and 7 bases stayed unmatched. CDR3 length: 17 residues. The DNA for the CDR3 is TGCGCCAGCAGCCAAGAACCGCTAGCGGGAGGTATAGATACGCAGTATTTT. Its translation: CASSQEPLAGGIDTQYF.

This CDR3 reads CASSLYRGPQHF. CDR3 nucleotide sequence: TGTGCCAGCAGTTTATATAGGGGACCCCAGCATTTT. J is TRBJ1-5 and V is TRBV28, with a weak D call TRBD1 (5 bases). The CDR3 sequence is 12 residues long. Germline lookup yields CDR1 MDHEN and CDR2 SYDVKM. Trimming left V 1 base short and J 10 bases short, with 8 bases between.

The chain links TRBV12-3 or TRBV12-4 to TRBJ2-7, with D maybe TRBD1 (5 bases). CDR3 length: 13 residues. The V gene lost 2 bases and the J gene lost 4 bases, with 9 bases spanning the gap. The CDR3 DNA is TGTGCCAGCAGTTTACCACCAGGGTACGAGCAGTACTTC. Protein sequence: CASSLPPGYEQYF.

CDR3 region: CASSSGTSGPSNTGELFF. In nucleotides, the CDR3 is TGTGCCAGCAGTTCTGGGACTAGCGGGCCATCGAACACCGGGGAGCTGTTTTTT. This chain joins TRBV5-4 and TRBJ2-2; 12 bases agree with TRBD2. CDR1 SGHNT and CDR2 YYREEE come from the germline V gene (reference sequence). The CDR3 length is 18 residues. Losses at the gene ends were 5 bases for V and 0 bases for J; bases not matched to a gene: 8.

The rearrangement uses TRBV3-1 (or the pseudogene TRBV3-2) and TRBJ2-1; perhaps TRBD2 as D (7 bases). Per germline, CDR1 LGHDT and CDR2 YNNKEL (reference sequence). Trimming removed 1 base from V and 13 bases from J, with 23 bases in between. This CDR3 region has 16 residues. In DNA, the CDR3 is TGTGCCAGCAGCCAAGTCGGGCACAGGGAGGGCCCGAAACAGTTCTTC. This codes for CASSQVGHREGPKQFF.

This clone was detected a few times. The chain couples TRBV27 to TRBJ1-2; 10 nucleotides agree with TRBD1. The CDR3 contains 18 residues. Germline trimming cut 2 bases from V and 2 bases from J; bases unmatched to any gene: 11. The V gene's germline CDR1 is MNHEY and CDR2 SMNVEV (reference sequence). The CDR3: CASSLKVGQGRQNYGYTF. In DNA, the CDR3 is TGTGCCAGCAGTTTAAAAGTGGGACAGGGGCGCCAGAACTATGGCTACACCTTC.

The rearrangement uses TRBV5-8 and TRBJ2-5; TRBD2 is a possible D gene (5 bases). V lost 3 bases and J lost 5, with 17 bases in between. CDR3 length: 15 residues. The germline V gene encodes CDR1 SGHTS and CDR2 YDEGEE. CDR3 protein: CASSWKEPGIETQYF. The CDR3 DNA follows: TGTGCCAGCAGCTGGAAGGAGCCGGGGATCGAGACCCAGTACTTC.

The genes are TRBV5-4 and TRBJ2-3; no definite D call. V lost 0 bases to trimming and J lost 11 bases, with 19 bases between them. The CDR3 spans 15 residues. Per germline, CDR1 SGHNT and CDR2 YYREEE (reference sequence). The chain's CDR3 is CASSLAGEDSNRQYF. The DNA for the CDR3 is TGTGCCAGCAGCTTGGCAGGCGAAGATTCCAATAGGCAGTATTTT. Based on the CDR3 plus reference TRBV5-4 and TRBJ2-3, the full variable domain is ETGVTQSPTHLIKTRGQQVTLRCSSQSGHNTVSWYQQALGQGPQFIFQYYREEENGRGNFPPRFSGLQFPNYSSELNVNALELDDSALYLCASSLAGEDSNRQYFGPGTRLTVL.

This clone appeared once. V usage is TRBV28 and J usage is TRBJ1-5; 7 bases are a match to TRBD1. With 6 bases clipped from V and 5 bases from J, the junction kept 4 bases outside the gene matches. The V gene's germline CDR1 is MDHEN and CDR2 SYDVKM. This CDR3 is 13 amino acids long. CDR3 bases: TGTGCCAGCAGGGTAGGGGGCGATCAGCCCCAGCATTTT. Its protein is CASRVGGDQPQHF.

CDR3 DNA sequence: TGTGCCAGCAGCCCGTTGGGCCCGAACACTGAAGCTTTCTTT. Amino acids: CASSPLGPNTEAFF. The rearrangement joins TRBV3-1 (or the pseudogene TRBV3-2) to TRBJ1-1; D is unclear. V lost 4 bases and J 1 base, leaving 10 bases between the germline ends. The germline V gene encodes CDR1 LGHDT and CDR2 YNNKEL (reference sequence). The length of the CDR3 is 14 residues.

V and J are TRBV18 and TRBJ2-2; weak D call: TRBD2 (5 bases). The germline V gene encodes CDR1 KGHSH and CDR2 LQKENI. The CDR3 is 13 residues long. The germline V and J ends were trimmed by 3 bases and 3 bases, with 5 bases remaining between them. DNA for the CDR3: TGTGCCAGCTCACCCGGGGACACCGGGGAGCTGTTTTTT. It specifies CASSPGDTGELFF.

CDR3 in amino acids: CASSLRGTGDVTGELFF. CDR3 bases: TGTGCCAGCAGTTTAAGGGGGACAGGGGATGTCACCGGGGAGCTGTTTTTT. V is TRBV28 and J is TRBJ2-2, with 10 nucleotides matching TRBD1. The CDR3 contains 17 residues. Trimming took 2 bases from V and 4 from J; bases not matched to a gene: 7. CDR1 MDHEN and CDR2 SYDVKM come from the germline V gene.

The V call is TRBV7-2, the J call TRBJ2-3; 13 bases agree with TRBD2. With V trimmed by 1 base and J by 6 bases, 7 bases remained unmatched. Germline V CDR1 and CDR2: SGHTA, FQGNSA. CDR3 length: 17 residues. CDR3 region: CASSLVTSGRATDTQYF. The DNA for the CDR3 is TGTGCCAGCAGCTTAGTAACTAGCGGGAGGGCCACGGATACGCAGTATTTT.

Comments on this clone: Other DNA sequences in the sample encode the same CDR3. The chain has TRBV7-3 and TRBJ2-1; 11 bases map to TRBD2. The CDR3 is 15 amino acids. Germline loops: CDR1 SGHTA, CDR2 FQGTGA. The V segment lost 3 bases and the J segment 4 bases; nucleotides outside the gene matches: 2. CDR3 nucleotide sequence: TGTGCCAGCAGCTTGGGGACTAGCGGTTACAATGAGCAGTTCTTC. Residues: CASSLGTSGYNEQFF.

The chain joins TRBV18 to TRBJ2-4, with D possibly TRBD2 on 5 matching bases. This CDR3 contains 14 residues. V was pared by 6 bases and J by 3 bases, with 12 bases between. Germline CDR1 KGHSH, CDR2 LQKENI. CDR3 loop: CASSPGTNKNIQYF. The CDR3 nucleotides are TGTGCCAGCTCTCCGGGAACTAACAAAAACATTCAGTACTTC.

The chain is built from TRBV3-1 (or the pseudogene TRBV3-2) and TRBJ1-6; D possibly corresponds to TRBD1 (5 bases). CDR1 is LGHDT, CDR2 YNNKEL, per germline (reference sequence). Trimming stripped 3 bases from V and 13 bases from J, with 19 bases between. CDR3 size: 15 residues. The DNA of the CDR3 is TGTGCCAGCAGCCAGCCGGGGGGGGAGCCTAAGCCCCTCCACTTT. Protein product: CASSQPGGEPKPLHF.

The rearrangement joins TRBV5-1 to TRBJ2-7, with TRBD1 matching over 11 bases. This CDR3 contains 14 residues. Looked up from germline, CDR1 is SGHRS and CDR2 is YFSETQ. The trim removed 4 bases at V and 7 bases at J, leaving 7 bases unmatched. The CDR3 DNA is TGCGCCAGCAGCCCGGGACAGGGGGTAGGAGAGCAGTACTTC. It encodes CASSPGQGVGEQYF.

This clone turned up a few times. J is TRBJ2-1 and V is TRBV7-3; 11 nucleotides agree with TRBD2. The germline V gene has CDR1 SGHTA and CDR2 FQGTGA. The trim removed 5 bases at V and 7 bases at J, leaving 7 bases unmatched. This CDR3 spans 15 amino acids. The CDR3 region is CASSQGLAVENEQFF. The DNA of the CDR3 is TGTGCCAGCAGCCAGGGACTAGCGGTCGAAAATGAGCAGTTCTTC.

The V and J genes are TRBV30 and TRBJ1-2; no definite D call. Trimming shortened V by 3 bases and J by 4 bases, and 12 bases separated the two germline ends. CDR3 length equals 13 residues. Germline CDR1 and CDR2: GTSNPN and SVGIG (reference sequence). CDR3 coding DNA: TGTGCCTGGAGAGAGGGTCTTAGCTATGGCTACACCTTC. This translates into CAWREGLSYGYTF.

This chain joins TRBV7-6 and TRBJ2-1; 13 bases are shared with TRBD2. CDR3 length equals 14 residues. Unmatched junction bases numbered 5, after V lost 3 bases and J lost 12 bases. Germline V gene sequence: CDR1 SGHVS, CDR2 FNYEAQ. The CDR3 reads CASSFLGTSGTQFF. The DNA for the CDR3 is TGTGCCAGCAGCTTTCTGGGGACTAGCGGGACGCAGTTCTTC.

The chain couples TRBV18 to TRBJ2-3; a weak D match, TRBD2 (5 bases). Trimming pared 8 bases from V and 7 bases from J, leaving 16 bases between. The germline gives CDR1 KGHSH, CDR2 LQKENI. The CDR3 extends over 13 amino acids. As DNA, the CDR3 is TGTGCCAGCCACTCCGAGGGTGGATATACGCAGTATTTT. This translates into CASHSEGGYTQYF.

The chain is built from TRBV6-5 and TRBJ1-1, with D possibly matching TRBD1 (5 bases). Trimming pared 6 bases from V and 3 bases from J, leaving 14 bases between. CDR3 length: 14 residues. Germline V gene sequence: CDR1 MNHEY, CDR2 SVGAGI. Written as DNA, the CDR3 is TGTGCCAGCAGAGCCACAGGAGACGACACTGAAGCTTTCTTT. This gives the protein CASRATGDDTEAFF.

The J gene is TRBJ2-7, the V gene TRBV24-1, with 8 bases lining up with TRBD1. J gave up 1 base and V 9 bases, and 10 bases lay outside the gene matches. CDR3 length: 15 residues. Germline CDR1 KGHDR, CDR2 SFDVKD. The CDR3 here is CATPSGQGPSYEQYF. The CDR3 DNA reads as TGTGCCACCCCATCCGGACAGGGCCCATCCTACGAGCAGTACTTC.

In this sample, this clone turned up once. The chain recombines TRBV9 with TRBJ2-7; possible D gene TRBD1, 5 bases. The V and J ends lost 0 bases and 6 bases respectively, with 13 bases between them. The CDR3 runs 14 residues. CDR1 and CDR2 (germline): SGDLS, YYNGEE. The CDR3 loop reads CASSVVAGYGEQYF. The CDR3 region has the DNA TGTGCCAGCAGCGTAGTGGCAGGGTATGGCGAGCAGTACTTC.

The chain links TRBV7-9 to TRBJ1-6, with unresolved D. The CDR3 is 15 amino acids. The germline V and J ends were trimmed by 6 bases and 0 bases, with 9 bases remaining between them. Per germline, CDR1 SEHNR and CDR2 FQNEAQ (reference sequence). The CDR3 DNA is TGTGCCAGCAGTCCGGGGAGCTCCTATAATTCACCCCTCCACTTT. Residues: CASSPGSSYNSPLHF.

The chain links TRBV27 to TRBJ2-3; D unclear. This CDR3 spans 15 amino acids. CDR1 is MNHEY, CDR2 SMNVEV, per germline (reference sequence). The germline V and J ends were trimmed by 7 bases and 4 bases, with 18 bases remaining between them. The CDR3 region has the DNA TGTGCCAGCATCCCCCGGCCTAGTGGGTCAGATACGCAGTATTTT. Protein sequence: CASIPRPSGSDTQYF.